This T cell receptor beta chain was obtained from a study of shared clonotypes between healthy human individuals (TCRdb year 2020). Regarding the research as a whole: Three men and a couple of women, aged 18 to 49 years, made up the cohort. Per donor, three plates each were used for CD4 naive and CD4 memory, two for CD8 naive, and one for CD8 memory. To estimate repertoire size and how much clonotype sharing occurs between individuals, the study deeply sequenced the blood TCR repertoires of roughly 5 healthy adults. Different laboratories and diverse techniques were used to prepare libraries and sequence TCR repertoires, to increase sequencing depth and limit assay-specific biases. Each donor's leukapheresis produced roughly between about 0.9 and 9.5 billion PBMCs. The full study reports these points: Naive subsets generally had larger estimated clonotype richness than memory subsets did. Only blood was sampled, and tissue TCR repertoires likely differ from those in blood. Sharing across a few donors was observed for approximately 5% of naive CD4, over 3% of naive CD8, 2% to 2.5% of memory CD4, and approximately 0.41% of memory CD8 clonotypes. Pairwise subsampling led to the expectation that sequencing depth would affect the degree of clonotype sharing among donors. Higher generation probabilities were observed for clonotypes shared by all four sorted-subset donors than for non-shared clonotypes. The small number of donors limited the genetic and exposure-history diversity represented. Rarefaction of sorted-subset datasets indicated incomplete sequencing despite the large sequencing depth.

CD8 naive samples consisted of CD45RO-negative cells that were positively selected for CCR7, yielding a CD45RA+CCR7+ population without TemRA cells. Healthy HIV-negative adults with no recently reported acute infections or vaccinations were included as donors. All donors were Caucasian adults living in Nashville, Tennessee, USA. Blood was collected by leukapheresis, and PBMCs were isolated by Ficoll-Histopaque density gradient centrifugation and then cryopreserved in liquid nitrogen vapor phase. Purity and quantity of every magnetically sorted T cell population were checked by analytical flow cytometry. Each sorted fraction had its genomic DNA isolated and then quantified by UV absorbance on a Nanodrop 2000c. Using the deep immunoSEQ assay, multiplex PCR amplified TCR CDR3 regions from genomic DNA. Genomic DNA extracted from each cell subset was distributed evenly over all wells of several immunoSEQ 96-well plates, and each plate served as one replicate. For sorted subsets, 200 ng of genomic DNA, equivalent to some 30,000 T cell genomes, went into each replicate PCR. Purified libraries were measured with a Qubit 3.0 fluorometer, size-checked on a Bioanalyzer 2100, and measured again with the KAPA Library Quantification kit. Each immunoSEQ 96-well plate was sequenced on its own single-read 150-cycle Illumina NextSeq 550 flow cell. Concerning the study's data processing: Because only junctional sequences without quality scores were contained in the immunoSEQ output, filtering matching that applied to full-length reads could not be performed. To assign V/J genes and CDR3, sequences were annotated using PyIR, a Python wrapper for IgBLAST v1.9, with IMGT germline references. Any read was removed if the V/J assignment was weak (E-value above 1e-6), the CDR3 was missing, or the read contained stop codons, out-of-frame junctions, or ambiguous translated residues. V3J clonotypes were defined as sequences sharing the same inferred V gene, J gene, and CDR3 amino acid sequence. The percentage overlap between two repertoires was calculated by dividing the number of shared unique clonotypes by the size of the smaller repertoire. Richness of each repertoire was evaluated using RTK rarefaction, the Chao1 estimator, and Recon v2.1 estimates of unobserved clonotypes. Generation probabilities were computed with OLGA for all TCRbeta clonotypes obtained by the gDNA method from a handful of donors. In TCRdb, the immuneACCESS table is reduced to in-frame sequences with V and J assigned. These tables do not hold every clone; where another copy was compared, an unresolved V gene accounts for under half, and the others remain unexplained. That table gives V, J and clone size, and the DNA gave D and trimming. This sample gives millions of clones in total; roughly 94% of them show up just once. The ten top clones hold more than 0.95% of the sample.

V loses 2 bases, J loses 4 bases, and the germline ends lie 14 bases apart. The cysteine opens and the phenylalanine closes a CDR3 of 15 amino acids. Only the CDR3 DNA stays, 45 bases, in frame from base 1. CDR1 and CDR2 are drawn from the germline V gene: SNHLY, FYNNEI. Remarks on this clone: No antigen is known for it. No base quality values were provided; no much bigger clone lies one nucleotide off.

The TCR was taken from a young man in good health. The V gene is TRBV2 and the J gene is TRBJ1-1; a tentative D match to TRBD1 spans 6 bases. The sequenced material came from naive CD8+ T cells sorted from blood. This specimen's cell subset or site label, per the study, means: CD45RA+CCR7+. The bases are TGTGCCAGCAGTGAATGGTCAGGGGTCGGCACTGAAGCTTTCTTT. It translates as CASSEWSGVGTEAFF. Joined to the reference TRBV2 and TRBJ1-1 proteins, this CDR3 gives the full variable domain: EPEVTQTPSHQVTQMGQEVILRCVPISNHLYFYWYRQILGQKVEFLVSFYNNEISEKSEIFDDQFSVERPDGSNFTLKIRSTKLEDSAMYFCASSEWSGVGTEAFFGQGTRLTVV.